What follows are 17 T cell receptor beta chains derived from one specimen sequenced in a study of CD8+ T cells in alopecia areata. Extracted RNA was reverse transcribed into cDNA, the sequencing template. The assay was immunoSEQ multiplex PCR, and TCRdb's table has in-frame clones only and misses some. The sample shows about 110,000 clones, under 65% of them seen only once. Sequenced sample: NKG2D-low CD8+ T cells sorted from blood. Source of these receptors: a human donor with alopecia areata.

This clone was picked up a small number of times. The rearrangement uses TRBV5-6 and TRBJ2-1; TRBD1 aligns across 7 bases. The germline gives CDR1 SGHDT, CDR2 YYEEEE. The trim removed 4 bases at V and 8 bases at J, leaving 6 bases unmatched. The CDR3 consists of 13 residues. For the CDR3, the DNA is TGTGCCAGCAGCGAAACAGGGGAAGATGAGCAGTTCTTC. As protein: CASSETGEDEQFF.

This sequence joins TRBV28 and TRBJ2-7; D might be TRBD2 (7 bases). Trimming cost V 3 bases and J 5 bases, with 11 bases left between them. The CDR3 loop spans 13 amino acids. Germline V CDR1 and CDR2: MDHEN, SYDVKM. The CDR3, as DNA: TGTGCCAGCAGTTTGGCGGGGGCCAACGAGCAGTACTTC. Translated: CASSLAGANEQYF.

There are a few counts of this clone. The chain has TRBV4-1 and TRBJ2-7; 9 nucleotides agree with TRBD2. CDR3 length: 16 residues. The J segment lost 6 bases and the V segment lost 0 bases, leaving 9 bases of the junction unmatched. Germline CDR1 reads MGHRA; CDR2 reads YSYEKL. The CDR3 nucleotides are TGCGCCAGCAGCCAAGATAAGGCTAGCGGGAACCTCGAGCAGTACTTC. It translates to CASSQDKASGNLEQYF.

This chain connects TRBV2 to TRBJ1-3; 7 nucleotides agree with TRBD1. The CDR3 runs 15 residues. Germline-derived CDR1 and CDR2 are SNHLY and FYNNEI. V shed 7 bases and J 4 bases; nucleotides not matched to a gene: 10. The CDR3 loop reads CASTSEGATGNTIYF. The CDR3 DNA reads TGTGCCAGCACCTCGGAGGGGGCGACAGGAAACACCATATATTTT.

This chain links TRBV27 with TRBJ1-1; D perhaps matches TRBD1 (5 bases). Trimming removed 7 bases at V and 3 bases at J, with 15 bases between. This CDR3 comprises 14 residues. Germline V CDR1 and CDR2: MNHEY, SMNVEV (reference sequence). The CDR3 DNA is TGTGCCAGCACCAACCACCGGGGGGACACTGAAGCTTTCTTT. Amino acid sequence: CASTNHRGDTEAFF.

V usage is TRBV4-1 and J usage is TRBJ2-5, with 7 bases aligning to TRBD1. Germline lookup yields CDR1 MGHRA and CDR2 YSYEKL. This CDR3 region has 16 residues. J lost 3 bases, V lost 0 bases, and 7 bases had no gene match. In nucleotides, the CDR3 is TGCGCCAGCAGCCAAGACCCCGGACAGGCGAAAGAGACCCAGTACTTC. Amino acids: CASSQDPGQAKETQYF.

This clone has at least ten counts. The V gene is TRBV28, the J gene TRBJ2-5; the D gene is possibly TRBD2 (6 bases). Germline CDR1 reads MDHEN; CDR2 reads SYDVKM. V lost 2 bases to trimming and J lost 5 bases, with 9 bases between them. CDR3 length: 13 residues. The CDR3 DNA sequence: TGTGCCAGCAGTTTACTGGGGAGGGAGACCCAGTACTTC. It translates to CASSLLGRETQYF.

The rearrangement uses TRBV29-1 and TRBJ1-1; D call uncertain. The V gene's germline CDR1 is SQVTM and CDR2 ANQGSEA. Trimming pared 1 base from V and 8 bases from J, leaving 11 bases between. This CDR3 comprises 12 residues. The CDR3: CSVEVAISEAFF. The CDR3 DNA follows: TGCAGCGTTGAAGTGGCCATATCCGAAGCTTTCTTT.

The chain combines TRBV29-1 with TRBJ2-1; D tentatively reads TRBD1 or TRBD2 (5 bases each). The CDR3 runs 14 residues. Trimming pared 3 bases from V and 8 bases from J, leaving 17 bases between. The germline V gene encodes CDR1 SQVTM and CDR2 ANQGSEA. The DNA for the CDR3 is TGCAGCGTTGAGGCTGACACCTTGGGGGATGAGCAGTTCTTC. This sequence encodes CSVEADTLGDEQFF.

The V call is TRBV29-1, the J call TRBJ1-1; perhaps TRBD1 as D (5 bases). With 3 bases removed from V and 7 bases from J, the gap between germline ends came to 9 bases. The CDR3 has 11 amino acids. In germline, CDR1 is SQVTM, CDR2 ANQGSEA. CDR3 sequence reads: CSVDRVFEAFF. In DNA, the CDR3 is TGCAGCGTTGACAGGGTTTTTGAAGCTTTCTTT.

This rearrangement joins TRBV13 to TRBJ2-1; the match to TRBD2 covers 8 bases. The CDR3 spans 17 residues. V shed 5 bases and J 0 bases; nucleotides not matched to a gene: 9. CDR1 is PRHDT, CDR2 FYEKMQ, per germline (reference sequence). The CDR3 DNA is TGTGCCAGCAGCCTCTGGACTAGCCGTAGCTCCTACAATGAGCAGTTCTTC. Amino acid sequence: CASSLWTSRSSYNEQFF.

The gene calls are TRBV2 and TRBJ2-1; TRBD2 matches 12 bases. The J segment lost 6 bases and the V segment lost 4 bases, leaving 1 base of the junction unmatched. There are 14 residues in the CDR3. Germline values: CDR1 SNHLY, CDR2 FYNNEI. The CDR3 here is CASSGLAGVNEQFF. CDR3 DNA sequence: TGTGCCAGCAGTGGACTAGCGGGAGTCAATGAGCAGTTCTTC.

The chain carries TRBV4-1 and TRBJ2-1, with D maybe TRBD1 (6 bases). The CDR3 length is 16 residues. V was trimmed by 4 bases and J by 8 bases, leaving 21 bases between them. Germline assignment: CDR1 MGHRA and CDR2 YSYEKL. The CDR3: CASSLTPGSKGDEQFF. CDR3 DNA sequence: TGCGCCAGCAGCCTAACCCCCGGCAGTAAGGGGGATGAGCAGTTCTTC.

This chain joins TRBV6-1 and TRBJ2-7; maybe TRBD1 (6 bases). The CDR3 consists of 17 residues. Trimming stripped 1 base from V and 7 bases from J, with 23 bases between. The germline gives CDR1 MNHNS, CDR2 SASEGT. Here the CDR3 reads CASSEGFGYRANGEQYF. The CDR3 nucleotides read TGTGCCAGCAGTGAAGGGTTTGGGTACAGGGCAAACGGGGAGCAGTACTTC.

The chain joins TRBV7-3 to TRBJ2-1; 7 bases align to TRBD2. Germline CDR1 and CDR2: SGHTA and FQGTGA. The CDR3 covers 19 residues. Losses at the gene ends were 1 base for V and 3 bases for J; bases not matched to a gene: 15. The CDR3 region is CASSLIGGSGGRGYNEQFF. CDR3 in DNA: TGTGCCAGCAGCTTAATCGGTGGTTCCGGCGGGAGAGGCTACAATGAGCAGTTCTTC.

Only one count was recorded for this clone. This chain joins TRBV11-2 and TRBJ2-7, with D unresolved. The CDR3 consists of 12 residues. The ends were cut back, 1 base at V and 12 bases at J, with 13 bases in the middle. CDR1 is SGHAT and CDR2 is FQNNGV in the germline V gene. In DNA, the CDR3 is TGTGCCAGCAGCTTAGTTGGGCTTTTTTCGTACTTC. It yields the protein CASSLVGLFSYF.

This chain uses TRBV11-2 with TRBJ2-4, with D perhaps matching TRBD1 or TRBD2 (5 bases each). V was pared by 0 bases and J by 9 bases, with 21 bases between. The CDR3 totals 17 residues. Germline-derived CDR1 and CDR2 are SGHAT and FQNNGV. The CDR3 DNA sequence: TGTGCCAGCAGCTTAGACCCCGGGGCCGTATCCAAGGGCATTCAGTACTTC. This sequence encodes CASSLDPGAVSKGIQYF.